This T cell receptor beta chain was observed in a study of Ad26.COV2.S vaccination and SARS-CoV-2 variants. General study results and limits: With respect to non-spike TCR breadth, vaccine and placebo recipients were similar. Spike-specific TCR breadth in vaccine recipients exceeded that seen in placebo recipients. Reported findings describe substantial breadth in spike-specific CD8+ and CD4+ T cell responses following vaccination. The analyses of TCR breadth and depth may have understated the size of total T cell responses.

Clones were read by immunoSEQ multiplex PCR, and TCRdb kept only the in-frame ones, dropping some. Here the sample spans tens of thousands of clones, around 83% being singletons. Worth noting for this clone: Its antigen is not identified.

Sequencing was performed on peripheral blood, taken after recovery from COVID-19. The TCR originated in a human donor who had recovered from COVID-19.

The CDR3, as DNA: TGTGCCAGCAGCAAAGCCGGGACTAGCGTATCCTACGAGCAGTACTTC. As protein: CASSKAGTSVSYEQYF. The rearrangement joins TRBV21-1 to TRBJ2-7; the DNA was not used to check the table's D call, TRBD2. TRBV21-1 is given as a pseudogene. The CDR3 totals 16 residues.